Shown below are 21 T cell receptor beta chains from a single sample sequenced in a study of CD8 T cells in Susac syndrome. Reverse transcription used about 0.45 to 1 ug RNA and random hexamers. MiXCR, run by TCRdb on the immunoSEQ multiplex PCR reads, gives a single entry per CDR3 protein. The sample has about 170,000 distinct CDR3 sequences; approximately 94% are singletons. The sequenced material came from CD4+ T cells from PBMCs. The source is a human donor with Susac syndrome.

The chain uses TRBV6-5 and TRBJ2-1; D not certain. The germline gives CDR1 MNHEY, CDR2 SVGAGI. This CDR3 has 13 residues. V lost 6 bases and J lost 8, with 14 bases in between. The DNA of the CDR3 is TGTGCCAGCAGAGAACTCACGGCGGATGAGCAGTTCTTC. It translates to CASRELTADEQFF.

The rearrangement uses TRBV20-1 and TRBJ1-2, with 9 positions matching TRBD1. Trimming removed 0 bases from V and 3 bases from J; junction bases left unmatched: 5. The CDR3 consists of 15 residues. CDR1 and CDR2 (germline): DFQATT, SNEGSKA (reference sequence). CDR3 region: CSARESDRGDYGYTF. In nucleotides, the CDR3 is TGCAGTGCTAGAGAATCGGACAGGGGAGACTATGGCTACACCTTC.

The CDR3 region is CASSGHPNTEAFF. CDR3 DNA: TGTGCCAGCAGCGGGCACCCGAACACTGAAGCTTTCTTT. The gene calls are TRBV9 and TRBJ1-1, with unresolved D. Germline CDR1 is SGDLS and CDR2 is YYNGEE. The CDR3 is 13 residues long. The V and J ends lost 3 bases and 1 base respectively, with 7 bases between them.

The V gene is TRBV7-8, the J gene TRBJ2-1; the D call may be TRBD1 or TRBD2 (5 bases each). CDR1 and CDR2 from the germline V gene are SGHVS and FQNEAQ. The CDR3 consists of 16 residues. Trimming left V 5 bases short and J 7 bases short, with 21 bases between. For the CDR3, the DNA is TGTGCCAGCAGCGGGACCCGCCAGTTCTTGGTGAATGAGCAGTTCTTC. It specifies CASSGTRQFLVNEQFF.

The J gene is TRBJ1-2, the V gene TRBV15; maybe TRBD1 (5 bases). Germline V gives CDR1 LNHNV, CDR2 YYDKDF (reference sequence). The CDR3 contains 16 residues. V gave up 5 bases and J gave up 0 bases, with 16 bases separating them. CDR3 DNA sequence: TGTGCCACCAGCGCCAAGGGGACCATAGCTAACTATGGCTACACCTTC. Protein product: CATSAKGTIANYGYTF.

The CDR3 DNA reads as TGCGCCAGCAGCCCCTCCCGAGGGGGGGGGCAGGACACTGAAGCTTTCTTT. This sequence encodes CASSPSRGGGQDTEAFF. The V gene is TRBV4-3, the J gene TRBJ1-1, with a weak D call TRBD1 (6 bases). The CDR3 contains 17 residues. The V and J ends lost 4 bases and 3 bases respectively, with 21 bases between them. CDR1 and CDR2 from the germline V gene are LGHNA and YSLEER.

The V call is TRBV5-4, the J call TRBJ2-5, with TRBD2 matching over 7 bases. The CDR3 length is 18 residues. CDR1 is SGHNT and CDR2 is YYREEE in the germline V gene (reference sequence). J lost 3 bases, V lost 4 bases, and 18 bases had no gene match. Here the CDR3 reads CASSPGVVRGRAEETQYF. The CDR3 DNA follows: TGTGCCAGCAGCCCGGGAGTAGTTAGAGGGAGGGCCGAAGAGACCCAGTACTTC.

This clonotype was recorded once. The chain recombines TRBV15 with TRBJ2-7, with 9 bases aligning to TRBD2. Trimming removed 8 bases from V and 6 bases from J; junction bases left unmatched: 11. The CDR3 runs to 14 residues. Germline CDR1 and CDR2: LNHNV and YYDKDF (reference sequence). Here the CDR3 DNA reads TGTGCCACCGGCCTGGGAGGTAGCGGGAGCGAGCAGTACTTC. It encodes CATGLGGSGSEQYF.

CDR3 residues: CASSQDTRLGVSGANVLTF. Written as DNA, the CDR3 is TGTGCCAGCAGCCAAGATACTCGACTCGGGGTCTCTGGGGCCAACGTCCTGACTTTC. The chain combines TRBV4-2 with TRBJ2-6, with TRBD2 as a possible D gene (5 bases). Germline V gives CDR1 LGHNA, CDR2 YNFKEQ. CDR3 size: 19 residues. With 0 bases removed from V and 0 bases from J, the gap between germline ends came to 15 bases.

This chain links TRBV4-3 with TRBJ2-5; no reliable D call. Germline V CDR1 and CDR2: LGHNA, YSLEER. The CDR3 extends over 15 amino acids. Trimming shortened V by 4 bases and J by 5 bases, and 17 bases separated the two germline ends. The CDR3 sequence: CASSRELTWRETQYF. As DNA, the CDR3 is TGCGCCAGCAGCCGAGAACTTACGTGGCGGGAGACCCAGTACTTC.

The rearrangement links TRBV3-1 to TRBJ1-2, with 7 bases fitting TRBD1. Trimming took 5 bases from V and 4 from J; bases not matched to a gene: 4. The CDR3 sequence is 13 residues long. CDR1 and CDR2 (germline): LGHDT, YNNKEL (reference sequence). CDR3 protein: CASSVRDSYGYTF. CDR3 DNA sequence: TGTGCCAGCAGCGTCCGGGACAGCTATGGCTACACCTTC.

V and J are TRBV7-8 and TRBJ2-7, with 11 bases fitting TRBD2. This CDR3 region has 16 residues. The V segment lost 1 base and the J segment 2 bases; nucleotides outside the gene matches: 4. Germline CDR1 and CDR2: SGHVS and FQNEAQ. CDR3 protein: CASSLGSSGRPYEQYF. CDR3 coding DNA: TGTGCCAGCAGCTTAGGATCTAGCGGGAGGCCCTACGAGCAGTACTTC.

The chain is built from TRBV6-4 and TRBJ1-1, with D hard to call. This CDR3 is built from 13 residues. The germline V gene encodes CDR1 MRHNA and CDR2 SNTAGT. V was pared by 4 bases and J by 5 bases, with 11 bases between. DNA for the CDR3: TGTGCCAGCAGTGTTTCACAGCAAACTGAAGCTTTCTTT. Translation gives CASSVSQQTEAFF.

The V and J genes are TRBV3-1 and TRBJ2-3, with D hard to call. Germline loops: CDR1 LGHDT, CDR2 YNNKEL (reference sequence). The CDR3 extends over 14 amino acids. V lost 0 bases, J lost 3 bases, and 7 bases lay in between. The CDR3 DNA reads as TGTGCCAGCAGCCAAGATCTCGCGACAGATACGCAGTATTTT. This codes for CASSQDLATDTQYF.

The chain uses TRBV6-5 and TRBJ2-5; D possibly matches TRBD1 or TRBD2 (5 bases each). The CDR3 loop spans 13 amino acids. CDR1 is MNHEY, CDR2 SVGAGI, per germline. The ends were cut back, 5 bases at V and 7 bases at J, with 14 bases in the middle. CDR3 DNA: TGTGCCAGCAGTAGCGACTCGGGACGGACCCAGTACTTC. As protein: CASSSDSGRTQYF.

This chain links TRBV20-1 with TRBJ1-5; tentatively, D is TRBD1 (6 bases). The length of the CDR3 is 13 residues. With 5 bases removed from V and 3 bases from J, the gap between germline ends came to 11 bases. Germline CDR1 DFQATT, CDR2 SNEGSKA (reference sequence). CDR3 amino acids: CSALGGLNQPQHF. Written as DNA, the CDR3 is TGCAGTGCTCTCGGGGGGCTCAATCAGCCCCAGCATTTT.

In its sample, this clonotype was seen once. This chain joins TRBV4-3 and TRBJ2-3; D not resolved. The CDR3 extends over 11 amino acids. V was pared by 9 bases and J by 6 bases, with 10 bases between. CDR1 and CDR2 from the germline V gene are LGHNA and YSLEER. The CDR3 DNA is TGCGCCAGTGGATGGGCGGATACGCAGTATTTT. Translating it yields CASGWADTQYF.

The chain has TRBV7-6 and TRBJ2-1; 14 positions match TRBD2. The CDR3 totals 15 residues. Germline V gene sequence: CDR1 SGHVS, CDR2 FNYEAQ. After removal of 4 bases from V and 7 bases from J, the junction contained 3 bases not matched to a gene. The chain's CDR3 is CASSSRTSGRNEQFF. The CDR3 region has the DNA TGTGCCAGCAGCTCACGGACTAGCGGGAGGAATGAGCAGTTCTTC.

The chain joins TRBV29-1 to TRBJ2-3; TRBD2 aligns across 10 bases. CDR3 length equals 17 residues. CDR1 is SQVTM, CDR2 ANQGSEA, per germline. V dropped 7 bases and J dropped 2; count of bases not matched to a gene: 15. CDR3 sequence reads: CSALGLAQPHTTDTQYF. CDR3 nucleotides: TGCAGCGCTTTGGGACTAGCGCAACCCCATACCACAGATACGCAGTATTTT.

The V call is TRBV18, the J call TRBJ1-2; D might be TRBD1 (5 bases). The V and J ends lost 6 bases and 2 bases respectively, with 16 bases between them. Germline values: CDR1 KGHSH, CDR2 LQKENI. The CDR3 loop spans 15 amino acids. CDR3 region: CASSLFKQENYGYTF. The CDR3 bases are TGTGCCAGCTCGCTCTTCAAACAGGAAAACTATGGCTACACCTTC. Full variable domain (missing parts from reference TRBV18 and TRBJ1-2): NAGVMQNPRHLVRRRGQEARLRCSPMKGHSHVYWYRQLPEEGLKFMVYLQKENIIDESGMPKERFSAEFPKEGPSILRIQQVVRGDSAAYFCASSLFKQENYGYTFGSGTRLTVV.

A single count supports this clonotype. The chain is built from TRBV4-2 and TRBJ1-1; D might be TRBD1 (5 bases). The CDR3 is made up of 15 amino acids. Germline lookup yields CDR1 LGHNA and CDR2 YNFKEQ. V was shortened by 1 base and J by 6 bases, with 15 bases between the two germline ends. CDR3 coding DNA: TGTGCCAGCAGCCAAGGGAAAGGGGAGCACCCTGAAGCTTTCTTT. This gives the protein CASSQGKGEHPEAFF.